The TCR beta chain under discussion was sequenced for a study of blood T cell repertoires in COVID-19. As for the study in general: PBMCs, B-cell-depleted T cells, or T cells were the source of the cDNA or gDNA that made up the material.

Authors' analysis steps: Reference gene primer amplification gave nucleated cell count estimates. Produced via immunoSEQ multiplex PCR; TCRdb's table is partial and in-frame only. V and J calls and clone size are given by that table; D and trimming were obtained from the DNA. Seen here are under 450,000 clones, approximately 90% observed once, and the top ten hold about 0.78%. Enrolled through a virtual design, the participants were between roughly 18 and 89 years of age and came from about two dozen US areas. V was clipped by 4 bases and J by 5 bases; unmatched bases: 16. Germline loops: CDR1 SGHKS, CDR2 YYEKEE (reference sequence). This CDR3 spans 18 amino acids.

The chain combines TRBV5-5 with TRBJ2-7; 12 nucleotides agree with TRBD1. Sequencing input: PBMCs or T cells enriched from blood (not recorded which). This sequence originates from a woman in her forties who had been exposed to COVID-19. CDR3 in DNA: TGTGCCAGCAGCATGGGACAGGGGGCGCAAGCCCTCATCCACGAGCAGTACTTC. It encodes CASSMGQGAQALIHEQYF. Based on the CDR3 plus reference TRBV5-5 and TRBJ2-7, the full variable domain is DAGVTQSPTHLIKTRGQQVTLRCSPISGHKSVSWYQQVLGQGPQFIFQYYEKEERGRGNFPDRFSARQFPNYSSELNVNALLLGDSALYLCASSMGQGAQALIHEQYFGPGTRLTVT.